This T cell receptor beta chain comes out of a study of T cell responses to AZD1222 COVID-19 vaccine. Measured with immunoSEQ multiplex PCR; TCRdb has only the in-frame clones, and not every one. Of around 150,000 clones listed, less than 95% were seen once; the top ten hold 5% to 6.5%. Germline values: CDR1 SEHNR, CDR2 FQNEAQ (reference sequence). The CDR3 extends over 15 amino acids. V was shortened by 1 base and J by 1 base, with 10 bases between the two germline ends. The V gene is TRBV7-9, the J gene TRBJ2-5; D may be TRBD2 (6 bases). The sequence came from an adult who received the AZD1222 COVID-19 vaccine. This specimen was peripheral blood, taken 28 days after the second AZD1222 dose. CDR3 sequence (DNA): TGTGCCAGCAGCTTAGTGATCGGGAGCCAAGAGACCCAGTACTTC. Its protein is CASSLVIGSQETQYF.